These 18 T cell receptor beta chains originate from one sample sequenced in a study of monozygotic twins with cystic fibrosis. Produced via immunoSEQ multiplex PCR; TCRdb's table is partial and in-frame only. The sample lists 30,000 to 35,000 clones, 96% occurring once. The specimen sequenced was blood. These receptors came from a girl between 2 and 10 years old with cystic fibrosis.

The sample holds one count of this clone. The chain is built from TRBV7-2 and TRBJ2-3; TRBD2 matches at 10 bases. Per germline, CDR1 SGHTA and CDR2 FQGNSA. The CDR3 length is 14 residues. After removal of 5 bases from V and 4 bases from J, the junction contained 3 bases not matched to a gene. In DNA, the CDR3 is TGTGCCAGCAGCCCCGGACTAGCGGCAGATACGCAGTATTTT. Amino acid sequence: CASSPGLAADTQYF.

The gene calls are TRBV19 and TRBJ2-7; possibly TRBD1 for D (6 bases). The germline V gene has CDR1 LNHDA and CDR2 SQIVND (reference sequence). V dropped 7 bases and J dropped 3 bases, with 13 bases sitting between them. This CDR3 spans 13 amino acids. The CDR3 DNA reads TGTGCCAGTAATTCGAGGACAGACTACGAGCAGTACTTC. It encodes CASNSRTDYEQYF.

The genes are TRBV29-1 and TRBJ1-2; 8 nucleotides align to TRBD1. Looked up from germline, CDR1 is SQVTM and CDR2 is ANQGSEA. The V and J ends lost 1 base and 8 bases, in that order; junction bases with no gene match: 12. The CDR3 covers 15 residues. The CDR3: CSVEGRTGREEGYTF. CDR3 nucleotides: TGCAGCGTTGAAGGGAGGACAGGGCGAGAGGAAGGCTACACCTTC.

The rearrangement joins TRBV6-1 to TRBJ2-5, with no clear D. Germline CDR1 reads MNHNS; CDR2 reads SASEGT. V was shortened by 4 bases and J by 4 bases, with 7 bases between the two germline ends. The CDR3 sequence is 12 residues long. The CDR3 nucleotides are TGTGCCAGCAGTGGCCAGGTAGAGACCCAGTACTTC. Protein sequence: CASSGQVETQYF.

The chain employs TRBV30 and TRBJ1-2, with unresolved D. This CDR3 has 12 amino acids. Deletions cut 0 bases from V and 8 bases from J, with 10 bases between. Germline V lookup: CDR1 GTSNPN, CDR2 SVGIG (reference sequence). Here the CDR3 DNA reads TGTGCCTGGAGTGTAACAAGACGAGGCTACACCTTC. Amino acid sequence: CAWSVTRRGYTF.

In this sample, this clone turned up a few times. The genes are TRBV30 and TRBJ1-1; TRBD1 is a possible D gene (5 bases). Germline V gives CDR1 GTSNPN, CDR2 SVGIG (reference sequence). V was shortened by 5 bases and J by 1 base, with 5 bases between the two germline ends. This CDR3 spans 11 amino acids. The CDR3 nucleotides read TGTGCCTGGGACAGGAACACTGAAGCTTTCTTT. Its protein product is CAWDRNTEAFF. Full variable domain (missing parts from reference TRBV30 and TRBJ1-1): SQTIHQWPATLVQPVGSPLSLECTVEGTSNPNLYWYRQAAGRGLQLLFYSVGIGQISSEVPQNLSASRPQDRQFILSSKKLLLSDSGFYLCAWDRNTEAFFGQGTRLTVV.

This sequence joins TRBV7-8 and TRBJ1-2; 7 nucleotides agree with TRBD1. The V gene's germline CDR1 is SGHVS and CDR2 FQNEAQ. The CDR3 contains 15 residues. Trimming at V came to 3 bases and at J to 0 bases, leaving 4 bases not matched to a gene. The CDR3, as DNA: TGTGCCAGCAGCTTCACGACAGGGACTAACTATGGCTACACCTTC. It encodes CASSFTTGTNYGYTF.

This clone showed up just once. This chain links TRBV28 with TRBJ2-7, with 9 bases aligning to TRBD2. The CDR3 sequence is 14 residues long. V gave up 6 bases and J gave up 4 bases; unmatched junction bases: 7. CDR1 and CDR2 from the germline V gene are MDHEN and SYDVKM. The CDR3: CASRSSGRGYEQYF. The DNA of the CDR3 is TGTGCCAGCAGGAGTAGCGGGAGAGGTTACGAGCAGTACTTC. The variable domain in full, completed from reference TRBV28 and TRBJ2-7, reads DVKVTQSSRYLVKRTGEKVFLECVQDMDHENMFWYRQDPGLGLRLIYFSYDVKMKEKGDIPEGYSVSREKKERFSLILESASTNQTSMYLCASRSSGRGYEQYFGPGTRLTVT.

The V and J genes are TRBV2 and TRBJ1-1; 7 bases agree with TRBD1. Per germline, CDR1 SNHLY and CDR2 FYNNEI. The CDR3 has 15 residues. V lost 4 bases to trimming and J lost 0 bases; unmatched junction nucleotides: 5. The CDR3 region has the DNA TGTGCCAGCAGTGCCCAGACAGGGTTGAACACTGAAGCTTTCTTT. Translating it yields CASSAQTGLNTEAFF.

The chain combines TRBV27 with TRBJ2-1, with 9 bases that match TRBD2. This CDR3 is 14 amino acids long. V lost 5 bases and J lost 8; bases outside the gene matches: 7. Germline V gene lookup returns CDR1 MNHEY and CDR2 SMNVEV (reference sequence). CDR3 loop: CASSALAGNYEQFF. For the CDR3, the DNA is TGTGCCAGCAGTGCCCTAGCGGGAAACTATGAGCAGTTCTTC.

CDR3 nucleotides: TGTGCCAGCAGTTTAGTAAGAGCTGGCTACACCTTC. Amino acids: CASSLVRAGYTF. V usage is TRBV28 and J usage is TRBJ1-2, with D unresolved. Germline CDR1 MDHEN, CDR2 SYDVKM. The CDR3 loop spans 12 amino acids. Trimming stripped 2 bases from V and 7 bases from J, with 8 bases between.

The V gene is TRBV15, the J gene TRBJ2-7; 7 bases are shared with TRBD2. Germline V gene lookup returns CDR1 LNHNV and CDR2 YYDKDF (reference sequence). The J segment lost 7 bases and the V segment lost 3 bases, leaving 6 bases of the junction unmatched. The length of the CDR3 is 13 residues. Here the CDR3 DNA reads TGTGCCACCAGCAGGAGGGAGGGAGGGGAGCAGTACTTC. It codes for CATSRREGGEQYF.

In its sample, this clone was seen once. This rearrangement joins TRBV30 to TRBJ1-5, with TRBD1 as a possible D gene (5 bases). CDR3 size: 13 residues. Germline V CDR1 and CDR2: GTSNPN, SVGIG (reference sequence). Trimming shortened V by 0 bases and J by 7 bases, and 10 bases separated the two germline ends. The CDR3 nucleotides are TGTGCCTGGAGTGTTGGGGGGTCGCAGCCCCAGCATTTT. Its protein product is CAWSVGGSQPQHF.

This rearrangement joins TRBV5-6 to TRBJ2-7, with 13 positions matching TRBD2. V shed 3 bases and J 1 base; nucleotides not matched to a gene: 7. The length of the CDR3 is 17 residues. The germline V gene encodes CDR1 SGHDT and CDR2 YYEEEE. The CDR3 here is CASSYFGTSGESYEQYF. The DNA for the CDR3 is TGTGCCAGCAGCTACTTCGGGACTAGCGGGGAGTCCTACGAGCAGTACTTC.

The chain links TRBV4-1 to TRBJ1-2; weak D call: TRBD1 (5 bases). CDR3 length: 15 amino acids. From germline, CDR1 is MGHRA and CDR2 YSYEKL. V was trimmed by 2 bases and J by 0 bases, leaving 10 bases between them. The CDR3 here is CASSQLRDPNYGYTF. CDR3 nucleotides: TGCGCCAGCAGCCAACTCAGGGATCCTAACTATGGCTACACCTTC.

The genes are TRBV5-1 and TRBJ1-3; D not resolved. Germline assignment: CDR1 SGHRS and CDR2 YFSETQ. The germline V and J ends were trimmed by 0 bases and 0 bases, with 7 bases remaining between them. The CDR3 loop spans 15 amino acids. The CDR3 reads CASSLEGTSGNTIYF. Here the CDR3 DNA reads TGCGCCAGCAGCTTGGAAGGTACCTCTGGAAACACCATATATTTT.

The chain uses TRBV27 and TRBJ1-2; D is possibly TRBD1 (5 bases). Trimming took 0 bases from V and 5 from J, leaving 16 bases between them. There are 16 residues in the CDR3. Germline lookup yields CDR1 MNHEY and CDR2 SMNVEV (reference sequence). The CDR3 spells CASSLSRDLREYGYTF. CDR3 nucleotides: TGTGCCAGCAGTTTATCTCGGGACCTCAGAGAGTATGGCTACACCTTC.

The CDR3, as DNA: TGTGCCAGCAGCTTAGATGGGACAGGGGACACTGAAGCTTTCTTT. Its protein product is CASSLDGTGDTEAFF. This rearrangement joins TRBV11-3 to TRBJ1-1; 10 bases match TRBD1. The junction had 1 base not matched to a gene; V was cut back by 0 bases and J by 3 bases. The CDR3 length is 15 residues. The germline CDR1 and CDR2 sequences are SGHNT and YENEEA.